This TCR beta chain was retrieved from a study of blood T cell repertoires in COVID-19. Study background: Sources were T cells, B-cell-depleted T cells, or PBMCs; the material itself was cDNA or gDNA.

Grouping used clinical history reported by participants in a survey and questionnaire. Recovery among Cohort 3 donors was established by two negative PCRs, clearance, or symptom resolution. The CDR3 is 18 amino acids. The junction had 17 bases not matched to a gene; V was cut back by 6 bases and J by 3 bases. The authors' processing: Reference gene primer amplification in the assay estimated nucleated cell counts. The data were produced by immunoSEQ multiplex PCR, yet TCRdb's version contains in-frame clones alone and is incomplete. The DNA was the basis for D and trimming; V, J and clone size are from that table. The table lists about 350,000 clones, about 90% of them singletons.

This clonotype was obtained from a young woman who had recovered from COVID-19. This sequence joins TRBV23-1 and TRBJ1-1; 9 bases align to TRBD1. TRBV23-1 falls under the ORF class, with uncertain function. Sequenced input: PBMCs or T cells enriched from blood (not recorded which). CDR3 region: CASSPRDGQGHPDTEAFF. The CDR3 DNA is TGCGCCAGCAGCCCTAGGGATGGACAGGGGCACCCTGACACTGAAGCTTTCTTT.